The present T cell receptor beta chain was sequenced within a study of blood T cells in healthy people across ages. Primers used in a second PCR of about 6 to 11 cycles were a sample-barcoded 5' primer and a J-beta primer mix. TCRdb re-called the 5' RACE reads through MiXCR, storing one row per CDR3 protein. The sample has 1.4 million to 1.5 million distinct CDR3 sequences, roughly 45% seen once; the top ten hold 7% to 9.5%. V was pared by 0 bases and J by 0 bases, with 3 bases between. Germline loops: CDR1 SGHRS, CDR2 YFSETQ. The CDR3 extends over 14 amino acids. The sequencing sample was made of blood. The clonotype originates from a woman aged 18-35 years in good health. The chain carries TRBV5-1 and TRBJ2-2; D not resolved. CDR3 DNA: TGCGCCAGCAGCTTGGCATCGAACACCGGGGAGCTGTTTTTT. Its translation: CASSLASNTGELFF.